This is a list of T cell receptor beta chains from one sample in a study of T cells in Graves' hyperthyroidism and ophthalmopathy. TCRdb itself ran the multiplex PCR reads through MiXCR, one entry per CDR3 protein. Of 150,000 or so distinct CDR3 sequences detected, over 8% appear once; the ten largest clones hold 22%. The sequenced material came from blood. These TCRs come from a woman under 30 with Graves' hyperthyroidism that later progressed to Graves' ophthalmopathy. Each CDR3 is given with its conserved first and last residue. Fields, in order: clone size, V gene, D gene, J gene, CDR3 protein, CDR3 DNA. The D gene is left open where the match is weak. Rows may omit the clone size; those that give it use once, few, many or a size class.

many	TRBV7-9	.	TRBJ2-5	CASSLRTLKETQYF	TGTGCCAGCAGCTTAAGGACCTTAAAAGAGACCCAGTACTTC
many	TRBV27	.	TRBJ2-2	CASSSILGPQRITGELFF	TGTGCCAGCAGTTCGATTTTAGGACCACAAAGAATCACCGGGGAGCTGTTTTTT
.	TRBV9	TRBD2	TRBJ2-1	CASSEGLAYEQFF	TGTGCCAGCAGCGAGGGACTAGCGTATGAGCAGTTCTTC
many	TRBV28	.	TRBJ2-5	CASSYSRGGFGQAPRGQYF	TGTGCCAGCAGTTACTCGAGGGGGGGATTTGGACAGGCCCCTAGAGGACAGTACTTC
many	TRBV6-1	.	TRBJ2-1	CASSSFSNEQFF	TGTGCCAGCAGTTCCTTCTCCAATGAGCAGTTCTTC
.	TRBV5-4	.	TRBJ1-1	CASSPDQAGATEAFF	TGTGCCAGCAGCCCCGACCAAGCCGGAGCGACTGAAGCTTTCTTT
few	TRBV3-1	.	TRBJ2-5	CASSQEGGRGETQYF	TGTGCCAGCAGCCAAGAAGGTGGGAGGGGGGAGACCCAGTACTTC
.	TRBV6-1	.	TRBJ1-2	CATGERGRRHYGYTF	TGTGCAACGGGGGAAAGGGGGAGACGGCACTATGGCTACACCTTC
.	TRBV30	TRBD1	TRBJ1-2	CAWSVPQNSLRDRVIFGGYTF	TGTGCCTGGAGTGTACCGCAAAACTCTCTCCGGGACAGGGTAATATTCGGTGGCTACACCTTC
.	TRBV27	.	TRBJ2-7	CASSLGVGTGKYEQYF	TGTGCCAGCAGTTTAGGGGTGGGGACTGGCAAGTACGAGCAGTACTTC
few	TRBV15	TRBD1	TRBJ1-2	CATSSQGAVGYTF	TGTGCCACCAGCAGCCAGGGGGCGGTTGGCTACACCTTC
many	TRBV15	TRBD1	TRBJ1-5	CATSTNPGTEKPQHF	TGTGCCACCAGCACGAACCCCGGGACAGAAAAGCCCCAGCATTTT
.	TRBV2	TRBD2	TRBJ2-5	CASSGRAGGRYRVTQYF	TGTGCCAGCAGTGGAAGGGCGGGGGGGCGTTATCGAGTGACCCAGTACTTC
many	TRBV28	.	TRBJ1-4	CASKSGNEKLFF	TGTGCCAGCAAGAGTGGGAATGAAAAACTGTTTTTT
many	TRBV15	.	TRBJ1-4	CATSREGYHEKLFF	TGTGCCACCAGCAGAGAGGGGTACCACGAAAAACTGTTTTTT
many	TRBV28	TRBD1	TRBJ1-2	CASRTSGGWRDYTF	TGTGCCAGCAGAACTTCAGGGGGTTGGCGAGACTACACCTTC
many	TRBV7-3	.	TRBJ2-3	CASSLTLGRDKRDTQYF	TGTGCCAGCAGCTTAACGTTGGGACGCGATAAAAGGGATACGCAGTATTTT
many	TRBV11-2	.	TRBJ2-7	CASSLARQTYEQYF	TGTGCCAGCAGCTTAGCGCGGCAGACCTACGAGCAGTACTTC
many	TRBV27	TRBD2	TRBJ2-1	CASSLLAGGMGEQFF	TGTGCCAGCAGTTTACTAGCGGGGGGGATGGGTGAGCAGTTCTTC
many	TRBV7-8	.	TRBJ1-1	CASSAHKVYEAFF	TGTGCCAGCAGCGCCCACAAGGTTTATGAAGCTTTCTTT
few	TRBV3-1	.	TRBJ2-1	CASSQDQQSSYNEQFF	TGTGCCAGCAGCCAAGATCAACAAAGCTCCTACAATGAGCAGTTCTTC
many	TRBV28	.	TRBJ2-2	CASMKGRELFF	TGTGCCAGCATGAAGGGAAGGGAGCTGTTTTTT
few	TRBV5-6	.	TRBJ1-2	CASSLANGDGYTF	TGTGCCAGCAGCTTGGCGAATGGGGATGGCTACACCTTC
many	TRBV20-1	.	TRBJ1-4	CSARVVNNEKLFF	TGCAGTGCTAGAGTTGTCAATAATGAAAAACTGTTTTTT
many	TRBV12-3/TRBV12-4	.	TRBJ2-5	CASSLIGGRETQYF	TGTGCCAGCAGTTTGATTGGGGGCCGAGAGACCCAGTACTTC
few	TRBV5-1	.	TRBJ1-2	CASSLDGSGYTF	TGCGCCAGCAGCTTGGACGGTTCTGGCTACACCTTC
many	TRBV11-2	.	TRBJ2-1	CASSLQRARNEQFF	TGTGCCAGCAGCTTACAGCGGGCAAGGAATGAGCAGTTCTTC